This T cell receptor (beta chain) is from a study of Ad26.COV2.S vaccination and SARS-CoV-2 variants. Whole-study context: Donor had been placed in the Ad26.COV2.S arm of the COV1001 trial. Broader study findings: CD8+ and CD4+ T cells specific for spike reportedly responded with substantial breadth after vaccination.

Sequencing used immunoSEQ multiplex PCR; TCRdb keeps in-frame clones, though not all of them. This sample has about 680,000 clones, with around 90% found just once. The sample's treatment: roughly 19 received Ad26.COV2.S at low or high dose, single or two shots; five or six received placebo; per-sample allocation not given. Day 63 following the first vaccine or placebo injection was when the samples were taken. About this clone: The target antigen is unknown.

Germline V CDR1 and CDR2: LNHDA, SQIVND (reference sequence). V was trimmed by 5 bases and J by 11 bases, leaving 12 bases between them. This CDR3 region has 11 residues. The V gene is TRBV19, the J gene TRBJ1-1; possible D gene TRBD1, 6 bases. The receptor was isolated from a person between 18 and 60 years old who received the Ad26.COV2.S COVID-19 vaccine or a placebo. Sequencing was performed on peripheral blood, taken in a trial of Ad26.COV2.S vaccine versus placebo. The CDR3 DNA sequence: TGTGCCAGTAGTTTGAGGACAGCGGCTTTCTTT. Translating it yields CASSLRTAAFF.